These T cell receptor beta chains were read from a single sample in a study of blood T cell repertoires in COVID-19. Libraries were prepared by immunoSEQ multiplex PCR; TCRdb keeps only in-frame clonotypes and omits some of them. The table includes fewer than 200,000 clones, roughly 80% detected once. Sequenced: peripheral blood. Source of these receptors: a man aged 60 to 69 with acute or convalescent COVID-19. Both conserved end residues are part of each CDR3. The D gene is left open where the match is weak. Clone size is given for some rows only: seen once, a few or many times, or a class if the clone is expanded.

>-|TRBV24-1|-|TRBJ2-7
CATSNEGYEQYF
TGTGCCACCAGTAATGAGGGTTACGAGCAGTACTTC
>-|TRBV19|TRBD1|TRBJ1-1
CASSRDRIPNTEAFF
TGTGCCAGTAGTAGGGACAGAATACCGAACACTGAAGCTTTCTTT
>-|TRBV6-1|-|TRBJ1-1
CASSETGLNTEAFF
TGTGCCAGCAGTGAAACAGGGTTGAACACTGAAGCTTTCTTT
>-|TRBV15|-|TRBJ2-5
CATSGLDGREETQYF
TGTGCCACCAGCGGCTTAGACGGGCGGGAAGAGACCCAGTACTTC
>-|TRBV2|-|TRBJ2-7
CASSEATGQYEQYF
TGTGCCAGCAGTGAAGCCACAGGCCAGTACGAGCAGTACTTC
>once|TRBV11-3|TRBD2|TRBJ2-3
CASSYSGGTTDTQYF
TGTGCCAGCAGCTATTCGGGGGGGACCACAGATACGCAGTATTTT
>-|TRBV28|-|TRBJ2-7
CASSFPLYEQYF
TGTGCCAGCAGTTTTCCCCTCTACGAGCAGTACTTC
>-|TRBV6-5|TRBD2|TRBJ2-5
CASKKSGGAQETQYF
TGTGCCAGCAAAAAAAGCGGGGGGGCCCAAGAGACCCAGTACTTC
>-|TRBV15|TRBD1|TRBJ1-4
CATSRGGTGFMNF
TGTGCCACCAGCAGAGGTGGGACAGGGTTTATGAATTTT
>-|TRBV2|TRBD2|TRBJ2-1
CASSEAGLADNEQFF
TGTGCCAGCAGTGAAGCGGGACTAGCGGACAATGAGCAGTTCTTC
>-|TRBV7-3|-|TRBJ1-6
CASSYGVGNSPLHF
TGTGCCAGCAGCTACGGGGTAGGGAATTCACCCCTCCACTTT
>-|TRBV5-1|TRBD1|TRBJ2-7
CASSLGGRDSYEQYF
TGCGCCAGCAGCTTAGGGGGCCGGGACAGCTACGAGCAGTACTTC
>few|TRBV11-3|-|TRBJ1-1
CASSLAGMNTEAFF
TGTGCCAGCAGCTTAGCAGGGATGAACACTGAAGCTTTCTTT
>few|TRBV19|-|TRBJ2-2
CASSLSYINTGELFF
TGTGCCAGTAGTCTTTCGTACATAAACACCGGGGAGCTGTTTTTT
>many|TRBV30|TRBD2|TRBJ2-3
CACRGAGGTDTQYF
TGTGCCTGCCGGGGGGCGGGAGGGACAGATACGCAGTATTTT
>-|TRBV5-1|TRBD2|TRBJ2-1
CASSLDGGGQGNEQFF
TGCGCCAGCAGCTTGGACGGGGGGGGCCAGGGCAATGAGCAGTTCTTC
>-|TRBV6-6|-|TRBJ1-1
CASSFRQAMNTEAFF
TGTGCCAGCAGTTTCAGACAAGCTATGAACACTGAAGCTTTCTTT
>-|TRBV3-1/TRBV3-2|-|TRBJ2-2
CASGHTGELFF
TGTGCCAGCGGGCACACCGGGGAGCTGTTTTTT
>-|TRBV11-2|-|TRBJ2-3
CASSPLAGWVDTQYF
TGTGCCAGCAGCCCGCTGGCGGGCTGGGTTGATACGCAGTATTTT
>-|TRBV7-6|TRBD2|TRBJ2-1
CASSLGTSGRAGRHEQFF
TGTGCCAGCAGCTTAGGAACTAGCGGGAGGGCCGGGCGGCATGAGCAGTTCTTC
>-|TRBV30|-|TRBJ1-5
CAWTVAWGHSEKHF
TGTGCCTGGACCGTCGCGTGGGGACACTCGGAGAAACATTTT
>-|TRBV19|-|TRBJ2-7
CASSIGTDDYEQYF
TGTGCCAGTAGTATAGGCACAGATGACTACGAGCAGTACTTC
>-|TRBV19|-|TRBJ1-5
CASSLGTPSNQPQHF
TGTGCCAGTAGCTTGGGGACACCTAGCAATCAGCCCCAGCATTTT
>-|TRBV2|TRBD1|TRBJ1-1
CASSYRTGGTEAFF
TGTGCCAGCAGTTACAGGACAGGGGGCACTGAAGCTTTCTTT
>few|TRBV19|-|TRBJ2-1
CASSIVRGEQFF
TGTGCCAGTAGTATAGTCCGAGGTGAGCAGTTCTTC
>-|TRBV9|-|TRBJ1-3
CASSVDGQSGNTIYF
TGTGCCAGCAGCGTAGACGGACAATCTGGAAACACCATATATTTT
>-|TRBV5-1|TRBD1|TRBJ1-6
CASSRQDRGNNSPLHF
TGCGCCAGCAGCAGACAGGACAGGGGCAATAATTCACCCCTCCACTTT
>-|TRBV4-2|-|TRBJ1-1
CASSQQDRQNTEAFF
TGTGCCAGCAGCCAACAAGACAGGCAGAACACTGAAGCTTTCTTT
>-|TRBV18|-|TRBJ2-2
CASSPGGGSNTGELFF
TGTGCCAGCTCACCAGGCGGGGGCTCGAACACCGGGGAGCTGTTTTTT
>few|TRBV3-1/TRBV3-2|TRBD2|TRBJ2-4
CASSQVLAGGPGNIQYF
TGTGCCAGCAGCCAAGTACTAGCGGGAGGGCCGGGTAACATTCAGTACTTC
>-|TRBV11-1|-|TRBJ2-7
CASSLNYATGIEQYF
TGTGCCAGCAGCTTAAACTACGCCACGGGGATCGAGCAGTACTTC
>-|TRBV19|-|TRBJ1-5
CASSLGRVQPQHF
TGTGCCAGTAGCCTGGGGCGAGTTCAGCCCCAGCATTTT
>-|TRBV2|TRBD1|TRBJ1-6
CASGQGNNSPLHF
TGTGCCTCCGGACAGGGCAATAATTCACCCCTCCACTTT
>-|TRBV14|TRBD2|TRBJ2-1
CASSPWTSSNNEQFF
TGTGCCAGCAGCCCCTGGACTAGCAGTAACAATGAGCAGTTCTTC
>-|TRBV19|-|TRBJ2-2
CASSIDRVTGELFF
TGTGCCAGTAGTATAGACAGGGTAACCGGGGAGCTGTTTTTT
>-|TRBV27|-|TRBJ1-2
CASSLSGQGLVYGYTF
TGTGCCAGCAGTTTATCCGGGCAGGGGCTTGTCTATGGCTACACCTTC
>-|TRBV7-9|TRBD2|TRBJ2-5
CASSLGLAGGPEETQYF
TGTGCCAGCTCTTTGGGACTAGCGGGGGGGCCGGAAGAGACCCAGTACTTC
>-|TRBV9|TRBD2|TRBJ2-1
CASSVRLAGGPSYNEQFF
TGTGCCAGCAGCGTAAGGCTAGCGGGGGGGCCGTCCTACAATGAGCAGTTCTTC
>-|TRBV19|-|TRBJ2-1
CASRYSASSYNEQFF
TGTGCCAGTAGGTACTCTGCGAGCTCCTACAATGAGCAGTTCTTC
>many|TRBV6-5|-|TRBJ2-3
CASRPQPGESDTQYF
TGTGCCAGCCGCCCTCAGCCGGGAGAGTCAGATACGCAGTATTTT
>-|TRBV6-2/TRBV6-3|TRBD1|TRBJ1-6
CASSWWGDSAGSPLHF
TGTGCCAGCAGTTGGTGGGGGGACAGCGCCGGGTCACCCCTCCACTTT
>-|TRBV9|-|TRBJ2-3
CASSPQQGFASTDTQYF
TGTGCCAGCAGCCCACAACAGGGTTTTGCTAGCACAGATACGCAGTATTTT
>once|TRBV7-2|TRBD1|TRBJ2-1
CASSSTGLQGARDEQFF
TGTGCCAGCAGCTCGACGGGACTACAGGGGGCGAGGGATGAGCAGTTCTTC
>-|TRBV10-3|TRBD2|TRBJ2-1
CAISESGLDPEQFF
TGTGCCATCAGTGAGTCGGGACTAGACCCTGAGCAGTTCTTC
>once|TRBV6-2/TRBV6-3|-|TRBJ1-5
CASSYIPGQYSNQPQHF
TGTGCCAGCAGTTACATCCCCGGACAGTATAGCAATCAGCCCCAGCATTTT
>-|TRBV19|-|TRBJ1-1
CASRPAGTEAFF
TGTGCCAGCAGACCGGCGGGCACTGAAGCTTTCTTT
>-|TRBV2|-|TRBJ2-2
CASSDQGNMLGGELFF
TGTGCCAGCAGTGATCAGGGTAACATGTTGGGCGGGGAGCTGTTTTTT
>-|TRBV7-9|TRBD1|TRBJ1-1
CASTKDRGRTEAFF
TGTGCCAGCACCAAGGACAGGGGGCGAACTGAAGCTTTCTTT